This TCR beta chain was profiled in a study of T cells in women clearing cervical HPV infection listed by TCRdb under 2018. Looking at the study overall: Cases were approximately 25 women with histologically confirmed HPV16-related CIN3 or worse, including a couple of invasive cancers. The exploratory proof-of-principle case-control study was nested within the Guanacaste HPV Natural History Study in Costa Rica and compared TCR repertoires across cervical HPV16 outcomes. In the parent cohort, around 10,000 women aged 18 or older were enrolled in Guanacaste, Costa Rica, during about 1992 to 1994 and were followed for seven years. Blood from cases was drawn at the visit where the lesion was first identified, while blood from controls was drawn once the infection was no longer detected. Among cases, blood sampling came a median of approximately 150 days after lesion detection, with an interquartile range of roughly 85 to 230 days. Five blinded duplicates per group were added as quality controls, so that some 60 samples were obtained: some 50 participants and some 10 replicates. Since HLA typing was available for only a few women, HLA type could not be ruled out as a confounder. The 20 to 25 controls were women who cleared a single incident HPV16 infection within 12 months without developing precancer or cancer. Cases had a median age of 34 years and controls had a median age of approximately 40, with no significant differences in baseline characteristics. Cases were matched to controls by age within five years and by the year the sample was collected. What the work shows at the level of the full study, not this receptor alone: T-cell numbers per sample were unknown, so richness differences could reflect varying T-cell content rather than repertoire biology. Cases were distinguished from controls with an estimated AUC of approximately 0.83 by random forest classifiers combining richness and V gene abundances. TRBV6-7 relative abundance was lower in cases than in controls (0.11% versus 0.16%; Bonferroni P = 0.0008). Whether associations preceded infection or resulted from infection could not be shown with the cross-sectional design, and effector/memory subsets and HPV-specific T cells were not isolated. CIN3+ cases had significantly higher TCR repertoire richness than controls across sequencing depths, but evenness did not differ between the groups.

TCR beta CDR3 regions were amplified by multiplex PCR from an average of about 1.1 ug genomic DNA per sample using the immunoSEQ assay. Primer bias was corrected in the assay by using a complete synthetic TCR repertoire to establish an amplification baseline. Amplicons were sequenced on the Illumina platform. As for the authors' bioinformatics: Sequences were error-corrected by clustering with frequency ratios and a modified nearest-neighbor algorithm, then analyzed in the immunoSEQ Analyzer with IMGT gene definitions. At each rarefaction depth, TCR richness and evenness were averaged over 20 rarefaction repeats, and samples with fewer sequences than the depth were excluded. Relative abundances of V, D and J genes were compared between groups using Wilcoxon rank sum tests, with FDR correction applied. An intraclass correlation of about 96% for TCR richness and an average of around 71% across 65 or so gene segments were obtained from the blinded duplicates. TCRdb obtained this table from immuneACCESS and retained in-frame rearrangements with V and J assigned. These tables miss some clones; where compared with another copy, unresolved V genes account for less than half of the shortfall, and the remainder is unexplained. For V, J and clone size, that table is used; D and trimming come from the DNA. The sample table on file contains tens of thousands of clones. Of the sample, under 8% falls within the top ten clones.

To note about this clone: Its target antigen remains unknown. The read is 3 residues too short to cover the CDR3 end, so that end is filled in from the germline J gene.

Looking up the germline V gene (reference sequence) yields CDR1 SGHNT and CDR2 YYREEE. Inclusive of the bounding cysteine and phenylalanine, the CDR3 is 16 residues long. Of the CDR3's DNA, 39 bases were read; they are in frame from base 1. V sheds 3 bases and J sheds 4 bases, leaving 18 bases between their ends. Every participant had a single incident cervical HPV16 infection, and women with prevalent HPV16 infections were excluded. Cervical HPV DNA was detected with MY09/MY11 PCR, and genotyping was done with dot-blot hybridization. About 14 mL of heparinized blood were centrifuged, and the buffy coat was split into aliquots, frozen at -30 degrees C, and then kept at -80 degrees C. QIAGEN kits were used to extract genomic DNA from buffy coat specimens.

Source material: blood buffy coat. In this chain, TRBV5-4 is recombined with TRBJ2-3; 6 matching bases give a weak D call of TRBD2. The TCR originated in a woman aged 18-70 years with a cervical HPV16 infection that either progressed to CIN3+ or cleared (not recorded which). The CDR3 corresponds to CASSSIETSRPDTQYF. The CDR3 DNA, read in part, is TGTGCCAGCAGCTCTATCGAAACTAGCCGCCCAGATACG.